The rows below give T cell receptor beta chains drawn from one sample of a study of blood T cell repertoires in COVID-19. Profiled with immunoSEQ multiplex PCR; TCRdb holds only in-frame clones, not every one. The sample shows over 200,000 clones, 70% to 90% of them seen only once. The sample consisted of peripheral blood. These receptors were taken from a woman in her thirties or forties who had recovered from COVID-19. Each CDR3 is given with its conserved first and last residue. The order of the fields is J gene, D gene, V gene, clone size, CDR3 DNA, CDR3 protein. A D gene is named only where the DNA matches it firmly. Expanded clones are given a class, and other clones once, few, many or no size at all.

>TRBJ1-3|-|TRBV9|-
TGTGCCAGCAGCGTAGGGCAGGGCTCCGGAAACACCATATATTTT
CASSVGQGSGNTIYF
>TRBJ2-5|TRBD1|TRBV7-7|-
TGTGCCAGCAGCCAGCGACAGGGAAGCAGAGAGACCCAGTACTTC
CASSQRQGSRETQYF
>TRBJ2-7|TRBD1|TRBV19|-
TGTGCCAGTAGTGAACCGGGACAGGGGGGGTACGAGCAGTACTTC
CASSEPGQGGYEQYF
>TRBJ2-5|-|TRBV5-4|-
TGTGCCAGCAGCGCCCTTGGCGGGGAGACCCAGTACTTC
CASSALGGETQYF
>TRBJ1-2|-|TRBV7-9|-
TGTGCCAGCAGCTTACGGGTTTATGGCTACACCTTC
CASSLRVYGYTF
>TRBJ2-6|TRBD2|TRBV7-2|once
TGTGCCAGCAGCCCTAGCGGGAGAGTTTCTGGGGCCAACGTCCTGACTTTC
CASSPSGRVSGANVLTF
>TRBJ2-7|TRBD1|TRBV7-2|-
TGTGCCAGCAGCCCACAGGGGACCCTAGCCGGGGAGCAGTACTTC
CASSPQGTLAGEQYF
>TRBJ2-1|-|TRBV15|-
TGTGCCACCAGCAGGGGCGCCGATGAGCAGTTCTTC
CATSRGADEQFF
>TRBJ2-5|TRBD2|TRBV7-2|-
TGTGCTACGGGGGGGTCGAGACCCCAAGAGACCCAGTACTTC
CATGGSRPQETQYF
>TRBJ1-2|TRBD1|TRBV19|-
TGTGCCAGTAGTATAGAAGGCCAGGGGGGAGGCTACACCTTC
CASSIEGQGGGYTF
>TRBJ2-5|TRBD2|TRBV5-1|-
TGCGCCAGCAGCACGGGAGGGGGGGAGACCCAGTACTTC
CASSTGGGETQYF
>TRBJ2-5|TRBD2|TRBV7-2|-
TGTGCCAGCAGGATGATGGCGGGAGGCCAAGAGACCCAGTACTTC
CASRMMAGGQETQYF
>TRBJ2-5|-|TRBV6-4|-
TGTGCCAGCAGCCCCGCGTCAGCAGGGCCGGGAGAGACCCAGTACTTC
CASSPASAGPGETQYF
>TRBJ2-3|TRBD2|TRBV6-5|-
TGTGCCAGCCGGAGCGGGGCCGGTGGTACGCAGTATTTT
CASRSGAGGTQYF
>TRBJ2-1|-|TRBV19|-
TGTGCCAGTACTTCGCGAAGAGGGGGCGGGGATGAGCAGTTCTTC
CASTSRRGGGDEQFF
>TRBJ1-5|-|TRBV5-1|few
TGCGCCAGCAGCTTGGGCGGGGGGCTCGGCAATCAGCCCCAGCATTTT
CASSLGGGLGNQPQHF
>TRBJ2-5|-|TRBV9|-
TGTGCCAGCAGCGTAGGGAGGGGAATGGAGACCCAGTACTTC
CASSVGRGMETQYF
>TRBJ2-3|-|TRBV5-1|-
TGCGCCAGCAGCCCTGACCGGGGAGATACGCAGTATTTT
CASSPDRGDTQYF
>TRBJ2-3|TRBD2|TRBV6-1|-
TGTGCCAGCAGTGACGCCGCCCTGCGGGAGGGAGTAGATACGCAGTATTTT
CASSDAALREGVDTQYF
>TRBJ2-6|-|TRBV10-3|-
TGTGCCATCAGCCAGGCCTCTGGGGCCAACGTCCTGACTTTC
CAISQASGANVLTF
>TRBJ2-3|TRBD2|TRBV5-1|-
TGCGCCAGCAGCTTGGAGGTAGCGGGAGCGGGAGATACGCAGTATTTT
CASSLEVAGAGDTQYF
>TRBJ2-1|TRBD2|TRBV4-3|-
TGCGCCAGCAGCGCCCACCCCACGTCTAGCGGGTCCTACAATGAGCAGTTCTTC
CASSAHPTSSGSYNEQFF
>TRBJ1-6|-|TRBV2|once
TGTGCCAGCACCCCGGACAGCTATAATTCACCCCTCCACTTT
CASTPDSYNSPLHF
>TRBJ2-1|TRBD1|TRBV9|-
TGTGCCAGCAGCGGAAGGACAGGGGAGACCTACAATGAGCAGTTCTTC
CASSGRTGETYNEQFF
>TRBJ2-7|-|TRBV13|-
TGTGCCAGCAGCTTAGGGCGGGACGAGCAGTACTTC
CASSLGRDEQYF
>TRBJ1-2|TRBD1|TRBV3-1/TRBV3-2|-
TGTGCCAGCAGCCAAGTGGCAGGGGGTGGCTACACCTTC
CASSQVAGGGYTF
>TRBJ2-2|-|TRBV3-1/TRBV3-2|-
TGTGCCAGCAGCCAAGAGTGGCGGACGAACACCGGGGAGCTGTTTTTT
CASSQEWRTNTGELFF
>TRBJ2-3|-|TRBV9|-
TGTGCCAGCAGCGTATTGGCGGCTAGCACAGATACGCAGTATTTT
CASSVLAASTDTQYF
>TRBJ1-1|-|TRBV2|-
TGTGCCAGCAGTGAAGCTATCCCGACTACTGAAGCTTTCTTT
CASSEAIPTTEAFF
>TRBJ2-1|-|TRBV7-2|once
TGTGCCAGCAGCTTAGCGGCGGGGGCCAATGAGCAGTTCTTC
CASSLAAGANEQFF
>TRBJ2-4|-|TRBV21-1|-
TGTGCCAGCAGCAAGGGGGGTACTCTAGCCAAAAACATTCAGTACTTC
CASSKGGTLAKNIQYF
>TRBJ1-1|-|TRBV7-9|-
TGTGCCAGCAGCCCCATGCCGGTGGGGGGGAACACTGAAGCTTTCTTT
CASSPMPVGGNTEAFF
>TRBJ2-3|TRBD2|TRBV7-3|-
TGTGCCAGCAGCTCAGGACTAGCGGGATTGGATACGCAGTATTTT
CASSSGLAGLDTQYF
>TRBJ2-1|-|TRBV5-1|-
TGCGCCAGCAGCCCCGGGGTAGCGGCCTACAATGAGCAGTTCTTC
CASSPGVAAYNEQFF
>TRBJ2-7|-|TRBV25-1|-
TGTGCCAGCAGCAGTGTTCCGTCCTACGAGCAGTACTTC
CASSSVPSYEQYF
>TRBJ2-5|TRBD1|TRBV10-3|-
TGTGCCACCGGGGCGGGCAGGGGGGAGACCCAGTACTTC
CATGAGRGETQYF
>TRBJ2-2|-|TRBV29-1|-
TGCAGCGTTGCCCTACAGGGTTCCACCGGGGAGCTGTTTTTT
CSVALQGSTGELFF
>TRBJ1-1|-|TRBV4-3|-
TGCGCCAGCAGCCAACCGGGTTTGGTCGCTGAAACTTTCTTT
CASSQPGLVAETFF
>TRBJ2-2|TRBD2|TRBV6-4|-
TGTGCCAGCAGTGGGGACTACGACACCGGGGAGCTGTTTTTT
CASSGDYDTGELFF
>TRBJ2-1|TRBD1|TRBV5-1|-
TGCGCCACCCAGACAGGGGGGGGCAATGAGCAGTTCTTC
CATQTGGGNEQFF
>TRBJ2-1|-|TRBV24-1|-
TGTGCCACCAGCCCCGCGGGGGCTTACAATGAGCAGTTCTTC
CATSPAGAYNEQFF
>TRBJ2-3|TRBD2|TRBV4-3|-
TGCGCCAGCAGCCCAAGTGGGCTAGCGGGAGGGGGGGGCGATACGCAGTATTTT
CASSPSGLAGGGGDTQYF
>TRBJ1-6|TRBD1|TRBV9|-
TGTGCCAGCGGCCAGGGGCCGGACAGGGGTAATTCACCCCTCCACTTT
CASGQGPDRGNSPLHF
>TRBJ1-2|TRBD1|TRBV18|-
TGTGCCAGCTCACACCCGAAACGGGACAGTCACTATGGCTACACCTTC
CASSHPKRDSHYGYTF
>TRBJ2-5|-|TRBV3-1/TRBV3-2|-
TGTGCCAGCAGCCAAGAAACCCCAGGGTCGGGGACCCAGTACTTC
CASSQETPGSGTQYF
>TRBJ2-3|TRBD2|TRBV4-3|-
TGCGCCAGCAGCCGGGGACTAGCTGGCACAGATACGCAGTATTTT
CASSRGLAGTDTQYF
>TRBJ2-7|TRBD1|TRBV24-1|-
TGTGCCACCAGTGGGGAGACAGGGTCCCACGAGCAGTACTTC
CATSGETGSHEQYF
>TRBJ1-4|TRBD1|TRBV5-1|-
TGCGCCAGCAGCTTGGATGGGACAGTGAATGAAAAACTGTTTTTT
CASSLDGTVNEKLFF
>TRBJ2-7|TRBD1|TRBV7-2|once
TGTGCCAGCAGCTCCCGACAGGGCCCCTACGAGCAGTACTTC
CASSSRQGPYEQYF
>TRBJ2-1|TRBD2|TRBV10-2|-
TGCGCCAGCGGGACTAGCGGAGCCTACAATGAGCAGTTCTTC
CASGTSGAYNEQFF
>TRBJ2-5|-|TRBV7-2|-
TGTGCCAGCAGCCCCAACCCGAGGGAAAGTGGCGAGACCCAGTACTTC
CASSPNPRESGETQYF
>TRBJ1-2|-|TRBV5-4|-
TGTGCCAGCAGCTTGGCCTCGCAGGGTATGGGTGGCTACACCTTC
CASSLASQGMGGYTF
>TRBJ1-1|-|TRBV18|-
TGTGCCAGCTCACTGAAGGGAACAGGCACAACTGAAGCTTTCTTT
CASSLKGTGTTEAFF
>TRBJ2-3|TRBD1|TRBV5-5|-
TGTGCCAGCAGACCCCCGGGACAGGGGACAGATACGCAGTATTTT
CASRPPGQGTDTQYF